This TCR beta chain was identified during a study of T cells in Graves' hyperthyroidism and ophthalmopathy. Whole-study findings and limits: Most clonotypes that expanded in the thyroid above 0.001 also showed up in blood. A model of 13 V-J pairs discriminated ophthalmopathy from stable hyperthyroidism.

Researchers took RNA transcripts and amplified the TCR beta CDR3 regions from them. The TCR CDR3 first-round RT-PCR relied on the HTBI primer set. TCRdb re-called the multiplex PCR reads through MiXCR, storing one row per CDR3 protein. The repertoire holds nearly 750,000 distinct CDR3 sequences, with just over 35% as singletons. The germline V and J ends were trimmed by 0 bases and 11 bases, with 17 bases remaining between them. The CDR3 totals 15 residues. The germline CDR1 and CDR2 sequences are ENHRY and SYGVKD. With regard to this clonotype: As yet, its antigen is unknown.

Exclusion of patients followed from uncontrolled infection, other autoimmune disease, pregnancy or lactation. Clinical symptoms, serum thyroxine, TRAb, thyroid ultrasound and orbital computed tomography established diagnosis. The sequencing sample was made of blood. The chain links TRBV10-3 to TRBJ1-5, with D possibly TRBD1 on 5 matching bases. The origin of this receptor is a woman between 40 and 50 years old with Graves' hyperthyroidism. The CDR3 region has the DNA TGTGCCATCAGTGAGTCGGGAGACAGAGGGGAGACCCAGCATTTT. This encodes CAISESGDRGETQHF.